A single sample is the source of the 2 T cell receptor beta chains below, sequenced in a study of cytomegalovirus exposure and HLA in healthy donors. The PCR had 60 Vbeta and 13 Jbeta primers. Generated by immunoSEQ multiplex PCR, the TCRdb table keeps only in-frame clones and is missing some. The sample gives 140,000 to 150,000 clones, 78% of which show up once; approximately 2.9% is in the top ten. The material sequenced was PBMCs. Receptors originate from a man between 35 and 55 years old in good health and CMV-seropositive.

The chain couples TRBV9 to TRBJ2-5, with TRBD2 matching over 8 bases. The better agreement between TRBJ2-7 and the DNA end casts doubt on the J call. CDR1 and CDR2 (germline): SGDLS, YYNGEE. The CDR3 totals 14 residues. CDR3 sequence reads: CASSVLAGGYEQYF. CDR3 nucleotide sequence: TGTGCCAGCAGCGTATTGGCGGGAGGATACGAGCAGTACTTC.

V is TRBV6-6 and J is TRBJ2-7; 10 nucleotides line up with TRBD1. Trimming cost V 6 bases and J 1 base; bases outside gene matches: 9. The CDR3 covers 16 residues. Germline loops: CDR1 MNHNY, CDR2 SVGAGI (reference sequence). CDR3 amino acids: CASSRLRQGASYEQYF. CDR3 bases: TGTGCCAGCAGCCGACTTCGACAGGGGGCATCCTACGAGCAGTACTTC.